The rows below give T cell receptor beta chains drawn from one sample of a study of post-analysis software for immune sequencing data. TCRdb independently ran MiXCR on the PCR reads; one entry per CDR3 protein. The repertoire holds approximately 630,000 distinct CDR3 sequences, with 59% as singletons. The source material was blood. All receptors come from a girl aged 2 to 9 with multiple sclerosis. Both conserved end residues are part of each CDR3. The order of the fields is J gene, clone size, D gene, V gene, CDR3 length, CDR3 protein, CDR3 DNA. The D gene is left open where the match is weak. Rows give clone size only sometimes, using once, few, many, or a class for an expanded clone.

TRBJ2-7 - - TRBV7-8 13 CASSFPSSYEQYF TGTGCCAGCAGCTTCCCGAGCTCCTACGAGCAGTACTTC
TRBJ2-1 - - TRBV18 17 CASSPQNSRNTYNEQFF TGTGCCAGCTCACCACAAAACAGCAGGAACACCTACAATGAGCAGTTCTTC
TRBJ2-1 - - TRBV7-8 15 CASTRGDPLYNEQFF TGTGCCAGCACCCGAGGGGACCCTTTATACAATGAGCAGTTCTTC
TRBJ2-1 - TRBD2 TRBV27 20 CASSLRGLAGGPSSYNEQFF TGTGCCAGCAGCCTCAGGGGGCTAGCGGGAGGGCCTAGCTCCTACAATGAGCAGTTCTTC
TRBJ2-7 - - TRBV5-1 14 CASSLGSAGNEQYF TGCGCCAGCAGCTTGGGCAGTGCGGGGAACGAGCAGTACTTC
TRBJ2-7 few - TRBV12-3/TRBV12-4 14 CASSTTGKLYEQYF TGTGCCAGCAGTACAACAGGGAAACTCTACGAGCAGTACTTC
TRBJ2-3 - TRBD2 TRBV13 18 CASSLSPAGLAGPDTQYF TGTGCCAGCAGCTTATCCCCGGCGGGACTAGCGGGGCCAGATACGCAGTATTTT
TRBJ2-1 few - TRBV29-1 12 CSVVSGGDEQFF TGCAGCGTTGTTTCGGGGGGCGATGAGCAGTTCTTC
TRBJ2-3 - TRBD1 TRBV29-1 11 CSVDGQGPQYF TGCAGCGTCGACGGACAGGGCCCGCAGTATTTT
TRBJ2-7 - TRBD2 TRBV4-1 16 CASSPLMSGGSYEQYF TGCGCCAGCAGCCCCCTTATGAGCGGGGGATCCTACGAGCAGTACTTC
TRBJ2-1 few TRBD2 TRBV5-1 14 CASRRTSGDNEQFF TGCGCCAGCAGAAGGACTAGCGGGGACAATGAGCAGTTCTTC
TRBJ2-7 - TRBD2 TRBV10-3 17 CAISDFGLADDGDEQYF TGTGCCATCAGTGATTTCGGACTAGCGGACGACGGGGACGAGCAGTACTTC
TRBJ1-1 - - TRBV12-3/TRBV12-4 12 CAGTGVGTEAFF TGTGCCGGCACGGGGGTGGGCACTGAAGCTTTCTTT
TRBJ1-6 few - TRBV27 16 CASSLSLGTGDSPLHF TGTGCCAGCAGTTTATCGTTGGGGACGGGGGATTCACCCCTCCACTTT
TRBJ2-1 - TRBD2 TRBV5-1 15 CASSLSRVAGDEQFF TGCGCCAGCAGCTTGTCTCGGGTAGCGGGAGATGAGCAGTTCTTC
TRBJ2-7 few - TRBV12-3/TRBV12-4 14 CASSHLTQTYEQYF TGTGCCAGCAGCCATCTGACACAGACCTACGAGCAGTACTTC
TRBJ1-1 - - TRBV10-3 14 CATAWGLMNTEAFF TGTGCCACCGCCTGGGGCCTAATGAACACTGAAGCTTTCTTT
TRBJ2-7 - - TRBV20-1 14 CSAAKPGGSYEQYF TGCAGTGCCGCCAAACCAGGAGGATCCTACGAGCAGTACTTC
TRBJ2-3 few - TRBV5-1 15 CASALATPSTDTQYF TGCGCCAGCGCGCTAGCCACACCTAGCACAGATACGCAGTATTTT
TRBJ2-7 - TRBD2 TRBV29-1 14 CSVALLSGSHEQYF TGCAGCGTTGCATTGCTTAGCGGGAGCCACGAGCAGTACTTC
TRBJ2-3 - TRBD1 TRBV5-1 15 CASSPEGRGTDTQYF TGCGCCAGCAGCCCAGAAGGCAGGGGGACAGATACGCAGTATTTT
TRBJ2-3 - TRBD1 TRBV12-3/TRBV12-4 17 CASSSTTRQGAVDTQYF TGTGCCAGCAGTTCAACTACACGACAGGGGGCAGTAGATACGCAGTATTTT
TRBJ1-5 - - TRBV2 12 CASSKSDQPQHF TGTGCCAGCAGTAAGAGTGATCAGCCCCAGCATTTT
TRBJ1-5 once - TRBV29-1 15 CSVDLGGGGNQPQHF TGCAGCGTTGATCTGGGAGGTGGCGGCAATCAGCCCCAGCATTTT
TRBJ2-1 - TRBD2 TRBV5-4 15 CASSYSGGVFNEQFF TGTGCCAGCAGTTACAGCGGGGGGGTGTTCAATGAGCAGTTCTTC
TRBJ2-3 - - TRBV11-2 14 CASSLHWGTDTQYF TGTGCCAGCAGCCTTCATTGGGGCACAGATACGCAGTATTTT
TRBJ2-1 - - TRBV6-5 16 CASSYYSPSSYNEQFF TGTGCCAGCAGTTACTACAGCCCGAGCTCCTACAATGAGCAGTTCTTC
TRBJ2-1 - - TRBV29-1 15 CSVERITKSYNEQFF TGCAGCGTTGAAAGGATCACAAAATCCTACAATGAGCAGTTCTTC
TRBJ2-4 - - TRBV18 17 CASSPPYGPGSQNIQYF TGTGCCAGCTCACCACCGTACGGGCCCGGCAGTCAAAACATTCAGTACTTC
TRBJ1-1 - - TRBV20-1 12 CSGARVNTEAFF TGCAGTGGAGCGAGGGTGAACACTGAAGCTTTCTTT
TRBJ2-7 - - TRBV20-1 14 CSAIPHGGPYEQYF TGCAGTGCTATCCCCCACGGGGGGCCCTACGAGCAGTACTTC
TRBJ2-1 - TRBD1 TRBV6-1 15 CASIKGQSSHNEQFF TGTGCCAGCATCAAGGGACAGAGTTCCCACAATGAGCAGTTCTTC
TRBJ2-5 - - TRBV7-2 13 CASSLGQPETQYF TGTGCCAGCAGCTTAGGGCAGCCAGAGACCCAGTACTTC
TRBJ2-1 - - TRBV3-1 13 CASSQAPAGREFF TGTGCCAGCAGCCAAGCCCCGGCGGGACGGGAGTTCTTC
TRBJ2-7 - - TRBV10-2 14 CASSRAVENSEQYF TGCGCCAGCAGTAGGGCCGTTGAAAATTCAGAGCAGTACTTC
TRBJ1-2 few TRBD1 TRBV29-1 13 CSVEGQTGYGYTF TGCAGCGTTGAGGGACAGACGGGCTATGGCTACACCTTC
TRBJ2-1 - TRBD1 TRBV29-1 14 CSVGDSSSYNEQFF TGCAGCGTTGGGGACAGTAGCTCCTACAATGAGCAGTTCTTC
TRBJ2-7 once TRBD2 TRBV12-3/TRBV12-4 18 CASSLGPSGGYQYNEQYF TGTGCCAGTAGTTTAGGTCCTAGCGGGGGGTACCAATACAATGAGCAGTACTTC
TRBJ2-3 - - TRBV28 14 CASSPSGTTDTQYF TGTGCCAGCAGTCCCTCGGGCACCACAGATACGCAGTATTTT
TRBJ2-7 - TRBD1 TRBV11-2 15 CASSSPGQLSYEQYF TGTGCCAGCAGCTCCCCGGGACAGCTCTCCTACGAGCAGTACTTC
TRBJ1-5 once - TRBV6-2/TRBV6-3 15 CASSYWTPRGQPQHF TGTGCCAGCAGTTACTGGACCCCAAGGGGGCAGCCCCAGCATTTT
TRBJ2-7 few TRBD2 TRBV6-6 14 CASSYRAGESEQYF TGTGCCAGCAGTTACAGAGCGGGAGAATCCGAGCAGTACTTC
TRBJ1-2 - - TRBV29-1 13 CSVEATANYGYTF TGCAGCGTGGAAGCGACGGCTAACTATGGCTACACCTTC
TRBJ2-7 few TRBD1 TRBV12-3/TRBV12-4 14 CASSRTGVLGEQYF TGTGCCAGCAGTAGGACAGGGGTTTTGGGCGAGCAGTACTTC
TRBJ2-1 - TRBD2 TRBV7-7 16 CASSFGPGGLDNEQFF TGTGCCAGCAGCTTCGGTCCGGGGGGGCTTGACAATGAGCAGTTCTTC
TRBJ1-1 - - TRBV10-1 14 CASSVGAANTEAFF TGCGCCAGCAGTGTAGGGGCAGCCAACACTGAAGCTTTCTTT
TRBJ2-7 - TRBD2 TRBV5-1 15 CASRQRGPSYNEQYF TGCGCCAGCAGACAGCGGGGGCCCTCCTACAATGAGCAGTACTTC
TRBJ2-7 - TRBD2 TRBV4-2 16 CASSLRTSGESYEQYF TGTGCCAGCAGCCTTAGGACTAGCGGCGAGTCCTACGAGCAGTACTTC
TRBJ2-1 - - TRBV20-1 14 CSASSGASYNEQFF TGCAGTGCTAGTAGCGGCGCCTCCTACAATGAGCAGTTCTTC
TRBJ2-5 - TRBD2 TRBV7-7 16 CASSFTWTSSGETQYF TGTGCCAGCAGCTTTACCTGGACTAGTAGTGGCGAGACCCAGTACTTC